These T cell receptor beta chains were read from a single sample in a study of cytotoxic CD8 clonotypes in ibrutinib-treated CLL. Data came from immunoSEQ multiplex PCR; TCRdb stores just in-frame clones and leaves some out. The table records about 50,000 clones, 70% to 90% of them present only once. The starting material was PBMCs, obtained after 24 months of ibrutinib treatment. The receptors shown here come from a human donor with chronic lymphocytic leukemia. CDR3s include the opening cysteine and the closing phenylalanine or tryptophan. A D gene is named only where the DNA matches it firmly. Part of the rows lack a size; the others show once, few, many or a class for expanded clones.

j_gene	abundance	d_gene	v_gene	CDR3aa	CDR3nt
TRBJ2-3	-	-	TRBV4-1	CASSPRTFRKSTDTQYF	TGCGCCAGCAGCCCGCGGACATTCCGGAAAAGCACAGATACGCAGTATTTT
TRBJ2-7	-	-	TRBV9	CASSVGAEPYEQYF	TGTGCCAGCAGCGTAGGCGCTGAACCCTACGAGCAGTACTTC
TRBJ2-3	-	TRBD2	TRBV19	CASSMELAGGFSRTDTQYF	TGTGCCAGTAGTATGGAGCTAGCGGGAGGATTCTCCCGCACAGATACGCAGTATTTT
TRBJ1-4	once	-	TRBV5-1	CASSLASGKSEKLFF	TGCGCCAGCAGCTTGGCTTCGGGGAAAAGTGAAAAACTGTTTTTT
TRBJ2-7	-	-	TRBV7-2	CASTRDVYEQYF	TGTGCCAGCACCAGGGACGTCTACGAGCAGTACTTC
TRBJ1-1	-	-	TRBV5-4	CASRLRGSATEAFF	TGTGCCAGCAGGCTGAGGGGTAGCGCGACTGAAGCTTTCTTT
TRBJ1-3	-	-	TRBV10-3	CAIMGADSGNTIYF	TGTGCCATAATGGGGGCCGACTCTGGAAACACCATATATTTT
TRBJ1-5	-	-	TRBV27	CASSLEGLGNQPQHF	TGTGCCAGCAGTTTAGAGGGGTTAGGCAATCAGCCCCAGCATTTT
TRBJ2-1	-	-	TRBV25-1	CASRQTGWANEQFF	TGTGCCAGCAGACAAACAGGGTGGGCCAATGAGCAGTTCTTC
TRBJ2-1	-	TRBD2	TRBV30	CAWRAPGVTASGNNEQFF	TGTGCCTGGAGAGCCCCGGGTGTTACGGCTAGCGGGAACAATGAGCAGTTCTTC
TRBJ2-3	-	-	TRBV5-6	CASTLPGPSTDTQYF	TGTGCCAGCACCTTGCCGGGACCAAGCACAGATACGCAGTATTTT
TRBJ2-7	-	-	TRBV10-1	CASSEGGSSYEQYF	TGCGCCAGCAGTGAAGGGGGGAGCTCCTACGAGCAGTACTTC
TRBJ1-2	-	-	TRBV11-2	CASSLGGYGYTF	TGTGCCAGCAGCTTAGGAGGTTATGGCTACACCTTC
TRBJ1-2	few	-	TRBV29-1	CSVQSGYTF	TGCAGCGTCCAAAGTGGCTACACCTTC
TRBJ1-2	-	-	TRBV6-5	CASSHRDNYGYTF	TGTGCCAGCAGTCACAGGGATAACTATGGCTACACCTTC
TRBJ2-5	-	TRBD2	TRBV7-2	CASSAGLAGWRQETQYF	TGTGCCAGCAGCGCCGGACTAGCGGGTTGGAGGCAAGAGACCCAGTACTTC
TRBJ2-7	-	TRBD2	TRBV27	CASSLTSGSSYEQYF	TGTGCCAGCAGTTTGACTAGCGGGAGTTCCTACGAGCAGTACTTC
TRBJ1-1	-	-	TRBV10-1	CASRTNLNTEAFF	TGCGCCAGCAGGACTAATCTGAACACTGAAGCTTTCTTT
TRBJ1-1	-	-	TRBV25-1	CASSEPGQTEAFF	TGTGCCAGCAGTGAACCAGGGCAGACTGAAGCTTTCTTT
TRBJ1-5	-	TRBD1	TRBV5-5	CASSHFEDRRNQPQHF	TGTGCCAGCAGCCATTTCGAGGACAGGAGAAATCAGCCCCAGCATTTT
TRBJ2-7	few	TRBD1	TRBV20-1	CSAADRDEQYF	TGCAGTGCTGCCGACAGGGACGAGCAGTACTTC
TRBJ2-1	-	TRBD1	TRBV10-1	CASSEYGQGFNNEQFF	TGCGCCAGCAGTGAGTACGGACAGGGTTTCAACAATGAGCAGTTCTTC
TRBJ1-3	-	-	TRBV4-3	CASSRGLSSGNTIYF	TGCGCCAGCAGCCGAGGGCTCAGCTCTGGAAACACCATATATTTT
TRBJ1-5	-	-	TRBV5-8	CASSGNMGHSNQPQHF	TGTGCCAGCAGCGGAAACATGGGACACAGCAATCAGCCCCAGCATTTT
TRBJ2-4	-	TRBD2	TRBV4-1	CASSQGLAGGSKNIQYF	TGCGCCAGCAGCCAAGGGCTAGCGGGAGGGTCCAAAAACATTCAGTACTTC
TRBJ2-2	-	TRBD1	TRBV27	CASSSLGFPGQGADGNTGELFF	TGTGCCAGCAGCTCACTTGGGTTTCCGGGACAGGGGGCCGACGGGAACACCGGGGAGCTGTTTTTT
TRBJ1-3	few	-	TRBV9	CASSSGSGNSGNTIYF	TGTGCCAGCAGCTCGGGGTCCGGGAACTCTGGAAACACCATATATTTT
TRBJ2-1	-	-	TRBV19	CASSIGGVGYNEQFF	TGTGCCAGTAGTATAGGCGGCGTGGGGTACAATGAGCAGTTCTTC
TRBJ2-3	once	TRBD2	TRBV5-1	CASSLAGSGSGDTQYF	TGCGCCAGCAGCTTGGCCGGTAGCGGGAGTGGAGATACGCAGTATTTT
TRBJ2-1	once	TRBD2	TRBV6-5	CASSNVAGIDNEQFF	TGTGCCAGCAGTAACGTAGCGGGAATCGACAATGAGCAGTTCTTC
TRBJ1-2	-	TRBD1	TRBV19	CASKGQGANGYTF	TGTGCCAGTAAGGGACAGGGCGCGAATGGCTACACCTTC
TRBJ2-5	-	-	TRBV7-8	CASSLARRDYQETQYF	TGTGCCAGCAGCTTAGCTCGGAGGGATTACCAAGAGACCCAGTACTTC
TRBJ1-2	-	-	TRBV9	CASSARAENYGYTF	TGTGCCAGCAGCGCCCGAGCGGAGAACTATGGCTACACCTTC
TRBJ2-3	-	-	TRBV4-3	CASSQARRSTDTQYF	TGCGCCAGCAGCCAAGCGCGTCGGAGCACAGATACGCAGTATTTT
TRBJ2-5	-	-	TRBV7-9	CASSLLTSGTGGQETQYF	TGTGCCAGCAGCTTACTCACTAGCGGGACAGGGGGGCAAGAGACCCAGTACTTC
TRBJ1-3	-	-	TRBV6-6	CASSYLTDGNTIYF	TGTGCCAGCAGTTATCTTACAGACGGAAACACCATATATTTT
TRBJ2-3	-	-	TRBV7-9	CASSPPRGSTDTQYF	TGTGCCAGCAGCCCCCCCCGCGGGAGCACAGATACGCAGTATTTT
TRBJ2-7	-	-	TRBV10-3	CAISESLQTYEQYF	TGTGCCATCAGTGAGTCGTTACAGACCTACGAGCAGTACTTC
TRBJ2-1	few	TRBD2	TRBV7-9	CASSLGTSADNEQFF	TGTGCCAGCAGCTTAGGGACTAGCGCCGACAATGAGCAGTTCTTC
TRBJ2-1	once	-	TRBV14	CASSQDRGEQFF	TGTGCCAGCAGCCAAGATCGTGGTGAGCAGTTCTTC